A single sample is the source of the 21 T cell receptor beta chains below, sequenced in a study of shared clonotypes between healthy human individuals. Here immunoSEQ multiplex PCR was the method, and the copy in TCRdb shows in-frame clones only, minus some. This table holds under 200,000 clones, over 80% found once. Sequenced: naive CD4+ T cells sorted from blood. The subset was: CD45RA+ positively selected. The receptors here all came from a woman aged 30 to 39 in good health.

This sequence joins TRBV28 and TRBJ1-5, with 8 bases fitting TRBD1. Germline V gives CDR1 MDHEN, CDR2 SYDVKM. The CDR3 has 15 residues. V shed 5 bases and J 5 bases; nucleotides not matched to a gene: 8. The CDR3 spells CASSPGDRPYQPQHF. The CDR3 DNA reads as TGTGCCAGCAGTCCGGGGGACAGGCCATATCAGCCCCAGCATTTT.

V and J are TRBV7-9 and TRBJ2-3; no definite D call. With 7 bases removed from V and 1 base from J, the gap between germline ends came to 24 bases. Germline loops: CDR1 SEHNR, CDR2 FQNEAQ (reference sequence). CDR3 length equals 18 residues. CDR3 amino acids: CASIKDRFRAIGTDTQYF. CDR3 nucleotide sequence: TGTGCCAGCATCAAAGATCGATTTCGAGCGATCGGCACAGATACGCAGTATTTT.

The chain joins TRBV19 to TRBJ2-5; D gene uncertain. Germline V CDR1 and CDR2: LNHDA, SQIVND (reference sequence). V dropped 5 bases and J dropped 0 bases, with 4 bases sitting between them. The CDR3 covers 12 residues. In DNA form, the CDR3 reads TGTGCCAGTAGTTCAGACCAAGAGACCCAGTACTTC. Protein product: CASSSDQETQYF.

The rearrangement links TRBV5-1 to TRBJ1-4, with D perhaps matching TRBD1 (5 bases). The CDR3 has 18 amino acids. Trimming pared 2 bases from V and 0 bases from J, leaving 17 bases between. Germline V gene lookup returns CDR1 SGHRS and CDR2 YFSETQ. The CDR3 loop reads CASSFRSWTPATNEKLFF. The CDR3 nucleotides are TGCGCCAGCAGCTTTAGATCGTGGACACCCGCAACTAATGAAAAACTGTTTTTT.

The sample holds a few counts of this clone. The chain has TRBV2 and TRBJ2-7; perhaps TRBD2 as D (5 bases). V was cut by 8 bases and J by 5 bases, with 19 bases left in between. Germline loops: CDR1 SNHLY, CDR2 FYNNEI. The CDR3 extends over 14 amino acids. The CDR3 loop reads CASAIRLEGNEQYF. The DNA for the CDR3 is TGTGCCAGCGCTATAAGGCTCGAGGGAAACGAGCAGTACTTC.

This chain joins TRBV5-1 and TRBJ2-2; 7 nucleotides agree with TRBD2. The CDR3 extends over 16 amino acids. Germline loops: CDR1 SGHRS, CDR2 YFSETQ. V shed 2 bases, J shed 2 bases, and the junction held 6 bases outside the gene matches. The CDR3 reads CASSFTSGANTGELFF. The DNA of the CDR3 is TGCGCCAGCAGCTTTACGAGCGGGGCTAACACCGGGGAGCTGTTTTTT.

The chain is built from TRBV4-1 and TRBJ1-5; 7 bases fit TRBD1. The V gene end was trimmed by 0 bases and the J gene end by 5 bases; junction bases not matched to a gene: 10. The germline V gene has CDR1 MGHRA and CDR2 YSYEKL. The CDR3 loop spans 17 amino acids. The CDR3 nucleotides are TGCGCCAGCAGCCAAGATAGAGGTAGCAGGGGGGATCAGCCCCAGCATTTT. Protein sequence: CASSQDRGSRGDQPQHF.

This rearrangement joins TRBV7-2 to TRBJ2-2; 7 bases agree with TRBD1. The germline CDR1 and CDR2 sequences are SGHTA and FQGNSA. The CDR3 totals 16 residues. Germline trimming cut 5 bases from V and 0 bases from J; bases unmatched to any gene: 6. The CDR3 here is CASSGRQGPNTGELFF. DNA of the CDR3: TGTGCCAGCAGCGGAAGACAGGGACCGAACACCGGGGAGCTGTTTTTT.

The gene calls are TRBV6-1 and TRBJ1-2; no definite D call. Trimming stripped 5 bases from V and 4 bases from J, with 11 bases between. The CDR3 extends over 13 amino acids. In germline, CDR1 is MNHNS, CDR2 SASEGT. CDR3 amino acids: CASSRRGSYGYTF. CDR3 DNA: TGTGCCAGCAGTCGACGCGGATCCTATGGCTACACCTTC.

The chain has TRBV29-1 and TRBJ1-2; D possibly corresponds to TRBD1 (5 bases). CDR1 and CDR2 (germline): SQVTM, ANQGSEA. The CDR3 runs 15 residues. The V gene lost 4 bases and the J gene lost 4 bases, with 19 bases spanning the gap. CDR3 in DNA: TGCAGCGTTGCCCACCGACTTGACAGCTCCTATGGCTACACCTTC. It specifies CSVAHRLDSSYGYTF.

This clone was recorded only once. The chain carries TRBV5-6 and TRBJ2-6; 7 positions agree with TRBD1. Germline trimming cut 5 bases from V and 1 base from J; bases unmatched to any gene: 3. CDR3 length: 15 amino acids. Germline CDR1 SGHDT, CDR2 YYEEEE. The CDR3 is CASRRGRSGANVLTF. CDR3 coding DNA: TGTGCCAGCAGGAGGGGGCGGTCTGGGGCCAACGTCCTGACTTTC.

The chain has TRBV5-6 and TRBJ2-5; no firm D call. Germline CDR1 and CDR2: SGHDT and YYEEEE. CDR3 length equals 15 residues. V gave up 7 bases and J gave up 1 base, with 17 bases separating them. The CDR3 coding sequence is TGTGCCAGCGCCCCAAGGTTGGTGGCCCAAGAGACCCAGTACTTC. Amino acid sequence: CASAPRLVAQETQYF.

This sequence joins TRBV5-4 and TRBJ1-2, with TRBD1 as a possible D gene (5 bases). Trimming pared 0 bases from V and 7 bases from J, leaving 10 bases between. This CDR3 contains 13 residues. CDR1 and CDR2 (germline): SGHNT, YYREEE (reference sequence). DNA of the CDR3: TGTGCCAGCAGCTTGGTCAGGGAGTTTGGCTACACCTTC. Translation gives CASSLVREFGYTF.

V gene TRBV28 combines with J gene TRBJ1-5, with TRBD1 matching over 8 bases. The J segment lost 7 bases and the V segment lost 5 bases, leaving 10 bases of the junction unmatched. Germline CDR1 is MDHEN and CDR2 is SYDVKM. There are 15 residues in the CDR3. In DNA, the CDR3 is TGTGCCAGCAGTCCAACGACAGGGGCTAACCAGCCCCAGCATTTT. It is translated as CASSPTTGANQPQHF.

This chain connects TRBV6-5 to TRBJ2-7, with D unclear. V was shortened by 6 bases and J by 2 bases, with 14 bases between the two germline ends. The germline V gene has CDR1 MNHEY and CDR2 SVGAGI. CDR3 length equals 14 residues. CDR3 region: CASRDLTATYEQYF. The DNA for the CDR3 is TGTGCCAGCAGGGACCTAACGGCTACCTACGAGCAGTACTTC.

This clone was seen a handful of times. The chain is built from TRBV9 and TRBJ2-7, with D possibly TRBD1 on 6 matching bases. V was shortened by 3 bases and J by 2 bases, with 12 bases between the two germline ends. The CDR3 is 14 amino acids. Germline V CDR1 and CDR2: SGDLS, YYNGEE. The CDR3 protein is CASSGPGHPYEQYF. CDR3 bases: TGTGCCAGCAGCGGTCCGGGACACCCCTACGAGCAGTACTTC.

The rearrangement joins TRBV4-2 to TRBJ2-2; weak D call: TRBD2 (6 bases). The CDR3 totals 15 residues. V lost 0 bases and J 5 bases, leaving 10 bases between the germline ends. From germline, CDR1 is LGHNA and CDR2 YNFKEQ. The CDR3 coding sequence is TGTGCCAGCAGCCAAGACGGGAGTGTAACCGGGGAGCTGTTTTTT. This gives the protein CASSQDGSVTGELFF.

The chain has TRBV6-5 and TRBJ1-5, with D unclear. Trimming cost V 2 bases and J 1 base, with 3 bases left between them. This CDR3 has 13 residues. CDR1 and CDR2 from the germline V gene are MNHEY and SVGAGI. Here the CDR3 DNA reads TGTGCCAGCAGTTACGGCAGCAATCAGCCCCAGCATTTT. Translated, it gives CASSYGSNQPQHF.

The chain carries TRBV6-5 and TRBJ1-4; D unresolved. The CDR3 sequence is 15 residues long. CDR1 is MNHEY, CDR2 SVGAGI, per germline. V lost 0 bases and J lost 3, with 8 bases in between. The CDR3 DNA sequence: TGTGCCAGCAGTTACTCGGCGATCCCTAATGAAAAACTGTTTTTT. Its protein product is CASSYSAIPNEKLFF.

The chain joins TRBV7-2 to TRBJ2-7; D is ambiguous. CDR1 SGHTA and CDR2 FQGNSA come from the germline V gene. There are 14 residues in the CDR3. The V gene lost 0 bases and the J gene lost 0 bases, with 6 bases spanning the gap. In DNA, the CDR3 is TGTGCCAGCAGCTTAGCTGGTAGCTCCTACGAGCAGTACTTC. As protein: CASSLAGSSYEQYF.

V is TRBV25-1 and J is TRBJ2-5, with unresolved D. The J call may be in error: the DNA end matches TRBJ2-7 better. The germline V gene encodes CDR1 MGHDK and CDR2 SYGVNS. This CDR3 has 14 residues. CDR3 in amino acids: CASSLRGPSYEQYF. The CDR3, as DNA: TGTGCCAGCAGTCTTCGTGGGCCTTCCTACGAGCAGTACTTC.